The 26 T cell receptor beta chains listed next were all sequenced from one sample in a study of cytomegalovirus exposure and HLA in healthy donors. PCR involved 60 Vbeta and 13 Jbeta primers. Measured with immunoSEQ multiplex PCR; TCRdb has only the in-frame clones, and not every one. Here the sample spans 95,000 to 150,000 clones, over 60% being singletons. The sequenced sample consisted of PBMCs. The receptors originated from a man younger than 35 in good health and CMV-seronegative.

This clone was observed a few times. The J gene is TRBJ2-2, the V gene TRBV6-1; 8 nucleotides align to TRBD1. CDR3 length: 16 amino acids. Per the germline V gene, CDR1 is MNHNS and CDR2 is SASEGT. J lost 4 bases, V lost 2 bases, and 6 bases had no gene match. The DNA of the CDR3 is TGTGCCAGCAGTGAAATCAGGGGGCTGGGCACCGGGGAGCTGTTTTTT. Translated: CASSEIRGLGTGELFF.

In its sample, this clone was seen a few times. This chain uses TRBV6-1 with TRBJ2-7; the match to TRBD1 covers 8 bases. In germline, CDR1 is MNHNS, CDR2 SASEGT. This CDR3 has 15 amino acids. The V and J ends lost 5 bases and 3 bases, in that order; junction bases with no gene match: 9. This CDR3 is CASSPAGTGFYEQYF. The CDR3 region has the DNA TGTGCCAGCAGTCCCGCCGGGACAGGCTTCTACGAGCAGTACTTC.

This clone was observed a single time. The chain links TRBV2 to TRBJ1-1; D perhaps matches TRBD1 (5 bases). The CDR3 length is 13 residues. Germline V gives CDR1 SNHLY, CDR2 FYNNEI. Trimming stripped 6 bases from V and 3 bases from J, with 11 bases between. The CDR3 DNA reads as TGTGCCAGCAGCTGGACACGGGACACTGAAGCTTTCTTT. It yields the protein CASSWTRDTEAFF.

The chain recombines TRBV6-1 with TRBJ1-1, with D perhaps matching TRBD1 (6 bases). This CDR3 has 13 amino acids. With 6 bases removed from V and 5 bases from J, the gap between germline ends came to 13 bases. Germline CDR1 MNHNS, CDR2 SASEGT. CDR3 region: CASSQKQGTEAFF. CDR3 in DNA: TGTGCCAGCAGCCAGAAACAGGGAACTGAAGCTTTCTTT.

The chain combines TRBV2 with TRBJ1-1; the D gene is possibly TRBD1 (5 bases). V lost 6 bases and J 5 bases, leaving 16 bases between the germline ends. Germline lookup yields CDR1 SNHLY and CDR2 FYNNEI. This CDR3 is built from 14 residues. CDR3 region: CASSAAGLPTEAFF. The DNA for the CDR3 is TGTGCCAGCAGCGCCGCAGGGCTCCCAACTGAAGCTTTCTTT.

This chain joins TRBV30 and TRBJ1-1; D is possibly TRBD1 (5 bases). Germline CDR1 and CDR2: GTSNPN and SVGIG (reference sequence). The CDR3 length is 12 residues. V was shortened by 4 bases and J by 4 bases, with 10 bases between the two germline ends. The CDR3 is CAWTPTVTEAFF. The CDR3, as DNA: TGTGCCTGGACCCCGACAGTCACTGAAGCTTTCTTT.

The CDR3 loop is CASSLDDRTAKNIQYF. CDR3 DNA sequence: TGTGCCAGCAGCTTAGACGACAGGACAGCCAAAAACATTCAGTACTTC. V is TRBV7-2 and J is TRBJ2-4; D is possibly TRBD1 (6 bases). From germline, CDR1 is SGHTA and CDR2 FQGNSA. V was clipped by 1 base and J by 0 bases, with 10 bases between them. This CDR3 has 16 amino acids.

The chain uses TRBV9 and TRBJ2-7; TRBD1 matches 8 bases. Germline CDR1 reads SGDLS; CDR2 reads YYNGEE. The CDR3 runs to 14 residues. J lost 3 bases, V lost 1 base, and 3 bases had no gene match. The CDR3, as DNA: TGTGCCAGCAGCGTATTTGACAGGGGCTACGAGCAGTACTTC. Protein: CASSVFDRGYEQYF.

This chain links TRBV9 with TRBJ1-2; the D gene is possibly TRBD1 (6 bases). The CDR3 extends over 13 amino acids. Trimming took off 3 bases at V and 1 base at J, with 7 bases between the two ends. Per the germline V gene, CDR1 is SGDLS and CDR2 is YYNGEE. The CDR3 reads CASSDRVNYGYTF. The CDR3 DNA reads as TGTGCCAGCAGCGACAGGGTTAACTATGGCTACACCTTC. The full variable domain, in which reference TRBV9 and TRBJ1-2 provide the parts outside the CDR3, is DSGVTQTPKHLITATGQRVTLRCSPRSGDLSVYWYQQSLDQGLQFLIQYYNGEERAKGNILERFSAQQFPDLHSELNLSSLELGDSALYFCASSDRVNYGYTFGSGTRLTVV.

CDR3 amino acids: CASSPVGAGGKYEQYF. The CDR3 bases are TGTGCCAGCAGCCCTGTGGGAGCGGGAGGGAAATACGAGCAGTACTTC. The chain joins TRBV5-4 to TRBJ2-7, with 10 positions matching TRBD2. Per germline, CDR1 SGHNT and CDR2 YYREEE (reference sequence). The CDR3 is made up of 16 amino acids. J lost 4 bases, V lost 4 bases, and 11 bases had no gene match.

This rearrangement joins TRBV7-8 to TRBJ1-2; 8 nucleotides line up with TRBD1. Germline V gene sequence: CDR1 SGHVS, CDR2 FQNEAQ. The CDR3 is made up of 18 amino acids. The V gene end was trimmed by 0 bases and the J gene end by 2 bases; junction bases not matched to a gene: 11. CDR3 DNA sequence: TGTGCCAGCAGCTTAGCGGCGACGGCAGGGGGCGGCAACTATGGCTACACCTTC. Translated: CASSLAATAGGGNYGYTF.

This clone was recorded a few times. The rearrangement uses TRBV10-1 and TRBJ1-5; possibly TRBD1 for D (5 bases). V was pared by 7 bases and J by 6 bases, with 19 bases between. This CDR3 is 15 amino acids long. Germline assignment: CDR1 WNHNN and CDR2 SYGVQD (reference sequence). Written as DNA, the CDR3 is TGCGCCAGCACGAGTGGAGACAGCCAGCGTCAGCCCCAGCATTTT. It translates to CASTSGDSQRQPQHF.

This sequence joins TRBV15 and TRBJ1-4, with D hard to call. The V and J ends lost 3 bases and 4 bases respectively, with 12 bases between them. Per the germline V gene, CDR1 is LNHNV and CDR2 is YYDKDF (reference sequence). CDR3 length: 15 residues. CDR3 bases: TGTGCCACCAGCAGGGGGAGAGCCTTTAATGAAAAACTGTTTTTT. Translation: CATSRGRAFNEKLFF.

A few counts support this clone. The chain uses TRBV9 and TRBJ2-1; 8 bases are a match to TRBD2. The length of the CDR3 is 14 residues. Germline assignment: CDR1 SGDLS and CDR2 YYNGEE. The V and J ends lost 4 bases and 5 bases, in that order; junction bases with no gene match: 5. CDR3 DNA: TGTGCCAGCAGCCCGGCGGGACTAGACAATGAGCAGTTCTTC. Encoded protein: CASSPAGLDNEQFF.

In regard to this clone: It is unclear where the CDR3 begins or ends on the DNA, so no DNA is shown, and the CDR3 is as TCRdb lists it. The J gene is TRBJ2-3, the V gene TRBV6-6; the table names TRBD2, a call not compared with the DNA. The germline CDR1 and CDR2 sequences are MNHNY and SVGAGI (reference sequence). The CDR3 has 16 residues if both end residues are counted. The CDR3 here is CASSSSGLAGGDTQYF.

This rearrangement joins TRBV7-9 to TRBJ2-1; D remains ambiguous. V was cut by 1 base and J by 3 bases, with 13 bases left in between. Germline values: CDR1 SEHNR, CDR2 FQNEAQ (reference sequence). This CDR3 has 16 amino acids. In DNA form, the CDR3 reads TGTGCCAGCAGCTTAGTACAGCTGTATTTCTACAATGAGCAGTTCTTC. Protein sequence: CASSLVQLYFYNEQFF.

This clone came up a few times. The genes are TRBV10-2 and TRBJ2-7; 7 nucleotides align to TRBD1. V shed 2 bases, J shed 4 bases, and the junction held 11 bases outside the gene matches. This CDR3 is 16 amino acids long. Germline CDR1 WSHSY, CDR2 SAAADI. CDR3 nucleotides: TGCGCCAGCAGTGAGATACCGACAGGGACCCCTTACGAGCAGTACTTC. This translates into CASSEIPTGTPYEQYF.

The chain carries TRBV6-5 and TRBJ1-2; 8 nucleotides line up with TRBD1. V lost 6 bases and J lost 7; bases outside the gene matches: 4. Per the germline V gene, CDR1 is MNHEY and CDR2 is SVGAGI. CDR3 length: 12 residues. This CDR3 is CASSSTGVGYTF. In DNA, the CDR3 is TGTGCCAGCAGCTCGACAGGGGTTGGCTACACCTTC.

The chain links TRBV6-5 to TRBJ1-1; D remains unclear. V shed 1 base and J shed 3 bases, with 6 bases lying between them. Germline loops: CDR1 MNHEY, CDR2 SVGAGI. CDR3 length: 13 residues. Written as DNA, the CDR3 is TGTGCCAGCAGTTACTTTCCGGACACTGAAGCTTTCTTT. Its translation is CASSYFPDTEAFF.

This clone was seen more than once but under ten times. The J gene is TRBJ1-6, the V gene TRBV5-1, with TRBD1 as a possible D gene (5 bases). Germline-derived CDR1 and CDR2 are SGHRS and YFSETQ. The CDR3 contains 16 residues. The V end lost 4 bases, the J end lost 9 bases, and 20 bases lay between the germline ends. The CDR3 protein is CASSSSGRAGVSPLHF. CDR3 in DNA: TGCGCCAGCAGCAGTTCGGGCAGGGCTGGGGTTTCACCCCTCCACTTT.

The V gene is TRBV28, the J gene TRBJ2-7; D may be TRBD1 (6 bases). The CDR3 sequence is 15 residues long. The germline V gene encodes CDR1 MDHEN and CDR2 SYDVKM. Trimming stripped 2 bases from V and 6 bases from J, with 17 bases between. This CDR3 is CASSLMDRPPREQYF. The CDR3 DNA reads TGTGCCAGCAGTTTAATGGACAGACCTCCCCGCGAGCAGTACTTC.

This chain uses TRBV5-1 with TRBJ1-5, with D possibly matching TRBD1 (6 bases). Trimming shortened V by 0 bases and J by 7 bases, and 8 bases separated the two germline ends. Per germline, CDR1 SGHRS and CDR2 YFSETQ. The CDR3 runs 13 residues. The CDR3: CASSLGRGQPQHF. The CDR3 nucleotides are TGCGCCAGCAGCTTGGGTAGGGGGCAGCCCCAGCATTTT. The full variable domain, its missing parts supplied by reference TRBV5-1 and TRBJ1-5, is KAGVTQTPRYLIKTRGQQVTLSCSPISGHRSVSWYQQTPGQGLQFLFEYFSETQRNKGNFPGRFSGRQFSNSRSEMNVSTLELGDSALYLCASSLGRGQPQHFGDGTRLSIL.

The chain uses TRBV7-2 and TRBJ1-5, with D hard to call. Trimming removed 1 base from V and 7 bases from J, with 14 bases in between. Germline loops: CDR1 SGHTA, CDR2 FQGNSA. This CDR3 is built from 15 residues. Written as DNA, the CDR3 is TGTGCCAGCAGCTTAGTAGGTCAGGTAGGACAGCCCCAGCATTTT. Its translation: CASSLVGQVGQPQHF.

The genes are TRBV30 and TRBJ2-3, with a weak D call TRBD2 (5 bases). The germline V gene encodes CDR1 GTSNPN and CDR2 SVGIG (reference sequence). Trimming removed 0 bases from V and 7 bases from J, with 8 bases in between. The CDR3 contains 12 residues. CDR3 sequence (DNA): TGTGCCTGGAGTGTACTAGAGCATACGCAGTATTTT. As protein: CAWSVLEHTQYF. The whole variable domain, filled in from reference TRBV30 and TRBJ2-3, reads SQTIHQWPATLVQPVGSPLSLECTVEGTSNPNLYWYRQAAGRGLQLLFYSVGIGQISSEVPQNLSASRPQDRQFILSSKKLLLSDSGFYLCAWSVLEHTQYFGPGTRLTVL.

The chain combines TRBV5-1 with TRBJ1-5; possibly TRBD1 for D (5 bases). The CDR3 is 14 residues long. The V end was cut by 4 bases, the J end by 0 bases, with 8 bases between. Germline V lookup: CDR1 SGHRS, CDR2 YFSETQ. This CDR3 reads CASSGDSSNQPQHF. In DNA, the CDR3 is TGCGCCAGCAGCGGAGACAGTAGCAATCAGCCCCAGCATTTT. The complete variable domain, with remaining parts taken from reference TRBV5-1 and TRBJ1-5, reads KAGVTQTPRYLIKTRGQQVTLSCSPISGHRSVSWYQQTPGQGLQFLFEYFSETQRNKGNFPGRFSGRQFSNSRSEMNVSTLELGDSALYLCASSGDSSNQPQHFGDGTRLSIL.

The V and J genes are TRBV7-2 and TRBJ1-1; D unresolved. CDR1 and CDR2 (germline): SGHTA, FQGNSA. The V end was cut by 7 bases, the J end by 6 bases, with 21 bases between. The CDR3 loop spans 15 amino acids. The CDR3 coding sequence is TGTGCCAGCAACGCACGCGCGGGTGTCGCCGCTGAAGCTTTCTTT. It translates to CASNARAGVAAEAFF.